These 14 T cell receptor beta chains originate from one sample sequenced in a study of cytomegalovirus exposure and HLA in healthy donors. The PCR used 60 Vbeta and 13 Jbeta primers. Profiled with immunoSEQ multiplex PCR; TCRdb holds only in-frame clones, not every one. The repertoire holds about 160,000 clones, with more than 75% as singletons. The sequenced sample was PBMCs. The receptors were sampled from a girl aged 2-10 years in good health and CMV-seropositive.

CDR3 nucleotides: TGCAGCGTTGCACTTGAGGACAGGCCCTATGGCTACACCTTC. Protein sequence: CSVALEDRPYGYTF. The chain couples TRBV29-1 to TRBJ1-2; 7 bases map to TRBD1. With 4 bases clipped from V and 4 bases from J, the junction kept 9 bases outside the gene matches. CDR1 is SQVTM and CDR2 is ANQGSEA in the germline V gene. The CDR3 runs to 14 residues.

This rearrangement joins TRBV5-1 to TRBJ2-7; possibly TRBD2 for D (5 bases). V was trimmed by 2 bases and J by 5 bases, leaving 11 bases between them. The CDR3 covers 13 residues. The germline CDR1 and CDR2 sequences are SGHRS and YFSETQ. CDR3 in DNA: TGCGCCAGCAGCTTATCCTCGGGAAACGAGCAGTACTTC. Its translation: CASSLSSGNEQYF.

Comment on this clone: A read error may produce the germline difference seen at one junction end. This chain connects TRBV6-5 to TRBJ2-3; no clear D. The CDR3 totals 13 residues. CDR1 is MNHEY and CDR2 is SVGAGI in the germline V gene. The CDR3 region has the DNA TGTGCCAGCAGTGACTCCCCTACAGATACGCAGTATTTT. It encodes CASSDSPTDTQYF.

V usage is TRBV13 and J usage is TRBJ1-3; 7 nucleotides line up with TRBD1. Germline trimming cut 5 bases from V and 0 bases from J; bases unmatched to any gene: 4. The CDR3 runs 15 residues. CDR1 and CDR2 (germline): PRHDT, FYEKMQ (reference sequence). The CDR3 here is CASSGQVYSGNTIYF. The CDR3 DNA is TGTGCCAGCAGCGGACAGGTGTACTCTGGAAACACCATATATTTT. The full variable domain, in which reference TRBV13 and TRBJ1-3 provide the parts outside the CDR3, is AAGVIQSPRHLIKEKRETATLKCYPIPRHDTVYWYQQGPGQDPQFLISFYEKMQSDKGSIPDRFSAQQFSDYHSELNMSSLELGDSALYFCASSGQVYSGNTIYFGEGSWLTVV.

This chain joins TRBV4-2 and TRBJ2-3, with a possible D match to TRBD2 (5 bases). This CDR3 is built from 15 residues. Germline V gives CDR1 LGHNA, CDR2 YNFKEQ. Trimming left V 0 bases short and J 4 bases short, with 11 bases between. The CDR3 is CASSQDASLADTQYF. The CDR3 DNA sequence: TGTGCCAGCAGCCAAGATGCTAGCTTGGCAGATACGCAGTATTTT.

The chain recombines TRBV4-1 with TRBJ2-5; TRBD2 matches 8 bases. CDR1 is MGHRA, CDR2 YSYEKL, per germline. After removal of 1 base from V and 6 bases from J, the junction contained 10 bases not matched to a gene. The CDR3 totals 16 residues. The CDR3 loop reads CASSQAAGRVRKTQYF. The DNA of the CDR3 is TGCGCCAGCAGCCAAGCAGCCGGGAGGGTGAGAAAGACCCAGTACTTC.

The chain has TRBV11-2 and TRBJ2-1, with 9 bases fitting TRBD1. Germline CDR1 reads SGHAT; CDR2 reads FQNNGV. This CDR3 has 15 amino acids. The V and J ends lost 5 bases and 7 bases, in that order; junction bases with no gene match: 9. This CDR3 is CASSTQRDRANEQFF. The CDR3 DNA follows: TGTGCCAGCAGCACCCAAAGGGACAGGGCGAATGAGCAGTTCTTC.

This chain joins TRBV5-1 and TRBJ2-1; 11 positions match TRBD2. The CDR3 sequence is 16 residues long. Germline CDR1 and CDR2: SGHRS and YFSETQ. V shed 4 bases and J 12 bases; nucleotides not matched to a gene: 15. The CDR3 loop reads CASSRITSGRGSGQFF. The CDR3 DNA reads TGCGCCAGCAGCAGGATAACTAGCGGGAGAGGCAGTGGGCAGTTCTTC.

The V call is TRBV4-1, the J call TRBJ1-5; 7 bases match TRBD1. V dropped 1 base and J dropped 3; count of bases not matched to a gene: 3. The CDR3 length is 15 residues. Germline V gene sequence: CDR1 MGHRA, CDR2 YSYEKL. The CDR3: CASSQVGTVNQPQHF. In nucleotides, the CDR3 is TGCGCCAGCAGCCAAGTGGGGACAGTCAATCAGCCCCAGCATTTT.

This clone has ten or more counts. The same CDR3 is also encoded by other DNA sequences in this sample. The chain carries TRBV6-1 and TRBJ2-6, with D possibly being TRBD2 (5 bases). CDR1 and CDR2 from the germline V gene are MNHNS and SASEGT. Trimming pared 7 bases from V and 0 bases from J, leaving 7 bases between. The CDR3 consists of 14 residues. The CDR3 nucleotides are TGTGCCAGCATACGGGGCTCTGGGGCCAACGTCCTGACTTTC. It codes for CASIRGSGANVLTF.

The chain employs TRBV5-1 and TRBJ2-1, with 7 bases fitting TRBD2. V shed 4 bases and J 7 bases; nucleotides not matched to a gene: 8. CDR1 is SGHRS, CDR2 YFSETQ, per germline. The length of the CDR3 is 14 residues. The CDR3 loop is CASSARDGRNEQFF. CDR3 nucleotides: TGCGCCAGCAGCGCCCGGGACGGGAGGAATGAGCAGTTCTTC.

The chain combines TRBV2 with TRBJ2-5; maybe TRBD2 (6 bases). Germline loops: CDR1 SNHLY, CDR2 FYNNEI. V shed 3 bases and J shed 4 bases, with 12 bases lying between them. This CDR3 is built from 14 residues. The CDR3 bases are TGTGCCAGCAGTGATTCGGTGGGAGGAGAGACCCAGTACTTC. Protein sequence: CASSDSVGGETQYF.

V and J are TRBV30 and TRBJ1-1; D is unresolved. The V end lost 4 bases, the J end lost 6 bases, and 6 bases lay between the germline ends. Looked up from germline, CDR1 is GTSNPN and CDR2 is SVGIG (reference sequence). The CDR3 runs to 10 residues. CDR3 region: CAWKSPEAFF. In DNA, the CDR3 is TGTGCCTGGAAGAGTCCTGAAGCTTTCTTT.

The rearrangement joins TRBV7-3 to TRBJ2-3; D is unresolved. CDR1 is SGHTA, CDR2 FQGTGA, per germline. The V end lost 0 bases, the J end lost 2 bases, and 3 bases lay between the germline ends. CDR3 length: 13 amino acids. The CDR3 DNA reads TGTGCCAGCAGCTTAACTCACACAGATACGCAGTATTTT. It encodes CASSLTHTDTQYF.